This T cell receptor (beta chain) stems from a study of cytomegalovirus exposure and HLA in healthy donors. Unmatched junction bases numbered 8, after V lost 6 bases and J lost 1 base. Germline values: CDR1 LNHDA, CDR2 SQIVND (reference sequence). This CDR3 has 16 residues. Worth noting for this clone: What it binds is not known.

Study observations and caveats: Upon later analysis, TCR association rates were observed to vary by HLA locus, being highest for DRB1 and lowest for HLA-C. As a later analysis showed, a missense DCLRE1C variant was linked to trimming of TCR beta V- and J-genes.

A multiplex PCR was run with 60 Vbeta primers and 13 Jbeta primers. Profiled with immunoSEQ multiplex PCR; TCRdb holds only in-frame clones, not every one. Found here are about 170,000 clones, 60% to 85% of them singletons; the top ten hold around 3.1%. V and J are TRBV19 and TRBJ2-3; 9 nucleotides match TRBD1. Source material: PBMCs. This receptor was identified in a female donor in good health and CMV-seronegative. The CDR3 loop reads CASSTRTGEGTDTQYF. The DNA of the CDR3 is TGTGCCAGTAGCACTAGGACAGGGGAGGGCACAGATACGCAGTATTTT.